This T cell receptor beta chain was sequenced during a study of neurological immune-mediated disorders (dated by TCRdb to the late 2010s). Broadly, across the study: Among the approximately 34 multiple sclerosis patients, relapsing-remitting MS accounted for around 30 and secondary progressive MS accounted for 3. Peripheral blood TCR-beta repertoires from HTLV-I-associated myelopathy (HAM/TSP) patients, multiple sclerosis patients and healthy controls were compared by UMI-based sequencing. The approximately 100 TCR-beta libraries included longitudinal samples, technical triplicates and paired sorted CD4+ and CD8+ T-cell subsets alongside PBMC samples. The cohort was made up of 60 to 75 subjects, consisting of roughly 14 HAM/TSP patients, around 35 multiple sclerosis patients and approximately 20 healthy controls. The paper as a whole reports these results and caveats: Expanded clones from different subjects shared no identical CDR3 amino acid sequences, which suggests that TCR-beta repertoires were private in all groups. The highest TCR clonal expansion was observed in HAM/TSP patients, whereas the lowest was observed in MS patients, even when compared with healthy controls. The MS cluster was not associated with any clinical or MRI features, and the authors stated that larger cohorts are needed. Phylogenetic analysis grouped repertoires from 18 of 34 MS patients into a cluster of related CDR3 sequences, suggesting a possible repertoire-level signature.

The CDR3 starts with the cysteine, ends with the phenylalanine, and has 15 residues. The DNA shown is the 45-base CDR3, in frame from base 1. V and J lose 5 bases and 3 bases, and a span of 19 bases separates them. CDR1 and CDR2, per the germline V gene (reference sequence), are DFQATT and SNEGSKA. Libraries from unsorted PBMCs were made from 2 million PBMCs kept in RNAlater at -80 degrees C until RNA extraction. The multiple sclerosis patients were enrolled in a US clinical protocol that used magnetic resonance imaging to evaluate disease progression. Peripheral blood was subjected to Ficoll-Hypaque density gradient centrifugation to isolate PBMCs, which were then cryopreserved in liquid nitrogen. Details on this clonotype: Its binding antigen is unknown. No base quality values were provided; no much bigger clone lies one nucleotide off.

cDNA was synthesized by template-switch 5'RACE using a primer carrying a 10-nucleotide random unique molecular identifier by which each TCR transcript was tagged. Over 200 million TCR-beta sequences, covering 15-18 subjects, were produced in each sequencing run. Total RNA was extracted with the RNeasy kit. The KAPA Real-time Library Amplification kit was used to amplify TCR-beta VDJ regions with primers targeting the TCR constant region and the 5'RACE anchor. A first PCR added sample indexes and Illumina adaptors, and a second PCR then raised library yield. The roughly 650 bp TCR product was size-selected on a 2% E-gel SizeSelection system after Ampure bead purification. Before pooling, library quality was assessed on a Bioanalyzer, concentration was determined with Qubit, and library quantification was performed with the Kapa Library Quantification kit. Paired-end 2 x 150 bp sequencing of the libraries was performed on an Illumina HiSeq 2500. To increase sequence diversity, about 25-31% phiX was spiked into each library pool. As for how the authors treated the data: The UMI-based MiGEC pipeline processed quality-filtered reads and removed over 80% of raw TCR sequences during error correction. VDJ genes were aligned to IMGT germline references, and each clonotype was defined by a unique CDR3 amino acid sequence together with V-J genes. Clonal expansion, Shannon diversity and CDR3 relatedness were evaluated with VDJtools (CalcPairwiseDistances, ClusterSamples), while phylogenetic trees were built in CLCbio workbench. Clones with at least 8 unique UMIs were defined as expanded, with this threshold being based on coefficient-of-variation modelling across technical triplicates. TCRdb applied fastp at Q25 and MiXCR to the public reads, then kept only in-frame beta chains. All rows with the same CDR3 protein become a single entry with the most common DNA and genes. V and J calls and clone size were set by TCRdb, not the authors. Here the sample has 50,000 to 75,000 distinct CDR3 sequences; approximately 3.7% occur a single time. The ten largest make up about 2.4% of the sample.

This clonotype was sampled from a man aged 45 to 65 with multiple sclerosis. The sequence joins TRBV20-1 to TRBJ1-1, with TRBD1 perhaps the D gene, on 5 matching bases. Sequencing was done on a sample of PBMCs. The nucleotide sequence is TGCAGTGCTGTCGGTTCGGGTGGGGCGGACACTGAAGCTTTCTTT. Its translation is CSAVGSGGADTEAFF.